The next 25 T cell receptor beta chains were all read from a single sample in a study of cytomegalovirus exposure and HLA in healthy donors (dated by TCRdb to about 2017). The library was produced with the immunoSEQ multiplex PCR assay. The multiplex PCR relied on a mix of 60 forward primers for TCR Vbeta segments and 13 reverse primers for TCR Jbeta segments. The table comes from immuneACCESS by way of TCRdb, which keeps in-frame sequences with V and J called. Part of the clones is missing from these tables; in studies checked, under half for an unresolved V gene and the rest for unknown reasons. The sample has some 160,000 clones on record, roughly 75% of them singletons. Around 6% of the sample is in the top ten clones. Sequenced: PBMCs. The origin of the receptors is a man aged 35-49 years in good health and CMV-seronegative.

The chain links TRBV18 to TRBJ2-5; D is undetermined. Germline V lookup: CDR1 KGHSH, CDR2 LQKENI. Trimming pared 0 bases from V and 5 bases from J, leaving 7 bases between. This CDR3 is built from 13 residues. CDR3 sequence: CASSPPPRETQYF. CDR3 bases: TGTGCCAGCTCACCACCGCCTAGGGAGACCCAGTACTTC. The full variable domain, with the rest looked up from reference TRBV18 and TRBJ2-5, is NAGVMQNPRHLVRRRGQEARLRCSPMKGHSHVYWYRQLPEEGLKFMVYLQKENIIDESGMPKERFSAEFPKEGPSILRIQQVVRGDSAAYFCASSPPPRETQYFGPGTRLLVL.

This clone appeared a single time. This sequence joins TRBV5-1 and TRBJ2-1; 9 bases are shared with TRBD2. After removal of 0 bases from V and 7 bases from J, the junction contained 8 bases not matched to a gene. Per germline, CDR1 SGHRS and CDR2 YFSETQ. CDR3 length equals 16 residues. CDR3 nucleotides: TGCGCCAGCAGCTTGGGGGCGGGAGGGCCTCGAAATGAGCAGTTCTTC. This gives the protein CASSLGAGGPRNEQFF.

The genes are TRBV12-5 and TRBJ2-5; possible D gene TRBD1, 5 bases. With 2 bases removed from V and 0 bases from J, the gap between germline ends came to 10 bases. The CDR3 covers 15 residues. CDR1 LGHNT and CDR2 FRNRAP come from the germline V gene. The CDR3 nucleotides read TGTGCTAGTGGTTTGAGCTCGACAGACCAAGAGACCCAGTACTTC. Translation: CASGLSSTDQETQYF.

This chain joins TRBV18 and TRBJ2-1; D is unresolved. The V gene's germline CDR1 is KGHSH and CDR2 LQKENI. This CDR3 is built from 16 residues. Trimming removed 1 base from V and 0 bases from J, with 10 bases in between. CDR3 nucleotides: TGTGCCAGCTCACCACAAGCCGTTAGCTCCTACAATGAGCAGTTCTTC. Its protein is CASSPQAVSSYNEQFF.

CDR3 loop: CASSLEARGELFF. CDR3 nucleotides: TGTGCCAGCAGCTTGGAGGCGCGCGGGGAGCTGTTTTTT. The gene calls are TRBV7-3 and TRBJ2-2, with D perhaps TRBD2 (5 bases). The CDR3 contains 13 residues. V lost 3 bases to trimming and J lost 7 bases, with 9 bases between them. Germline V lookup: CDR1 SGHTA, CDR2 FQGTGA.

This sequence joins TRBV6-4 and TRBJ2-5; TRBD2 is a possible D gene (6 bases). Trimming removed 6 bases at V and 0 bases at J, with 8 bases between. This CDR3 has 13 amino acids. The germline gives CDR1 MRHNA, CDR2 SNTAGT. This CDR3 reads CASRGTYQETQYF. The CDR3 DNA reads as TGTGCCAGCAGAGGGACTTACCAAGAGACCCAGTACTTC.

This chain joins TRBV7-3 and TRBJ2-5; perhaps TRBD1 as D (5 bases). Trimming removed 5 bases from V and 3 bases from J, with 10 bases in between. From germline, CDR1 is SGHTA and CDR2 FQGTGA. The CDR3 totals 13 residues. The CDR3 DNA reads TGTGCCAGCAGCGTCGGACAAAAAGAGACCCAGTACTTC. Residues: CASSVGQKETQYF.

This clone occurred a few times. The chain employs TRBV6-6 and TRBJ2-1, with a tentative D call TRBD1 (5 bases). Trimming removed 6 bases at V and 9 bases at J, with 21 bases between. Germline V gene lookup returns CDR1 MNHNY and CDR2 SVGAGI (reference sequence). The CDR3 is 15 amino acids. CDR3 residues: CASRSGMESRGEQFF. In DNA form, the CDR3 reads TGTGCCAGCAGATCAGGGATGGAGTCTCGCGGTGAGCAGTTCTTC.

This clone occurred once. The rearrangement links TRBV7-9 to TRBJ2-3; possibly TRBD2 for D (5 bases). This CDR3 region has 17 residues. Germline V CDR1 and CDR2: SEHNR, FQNEAQ (reference sequence). The ends were cut back, 5 bases at V and 4 bases at J, with 22 bases in the middle. CDR3 protein: CASSPDSQPVGADTQYF. The CDR3 DNA follows: TGTGCCAGCAGCCCAGATTCCCAGCCCGTCGGGGCAGATACGCAGTATTTT.

This CDR3 reads CASSHRTGGYEQYF. The CDR3, as DNA: TGCGCCAGCAGCCACCGGACAGGAGGGTACGAGCAGTACTTC. This chain connects TRBV4-3 to TRBJ2-7, with D possibly TRBD1 on 7 matching bases. The V gene lost 3 bases and the J gene lost 4 bases, with 13 bases spanning the gap. CDR1 and CDR2 (germline): LGHNA, YSLEER. The CDR3 spans 14 residues.

This clone was seen only a few times. The chain couples TRBV19 to TRBJ2-3; TRBD1 is a possible D gene (6 bases). V lost 5 bases, J lost 0 bases, and 15 bases lay in between. CDR3 length: 16 residues. Germline CDR1 and CDR2: LNHDA and SQIVND (reference sequence). The CDR3 DNA is TGTGCCAGTAGTGGCGAGGGGGTGCCTAGCACAGATACGCAGTATTTT. Its protein product is CASSGEGVPSTDTQYF.

Only a few counts were recorded for this clone. The genes are TRBV6-5 and TRBJ1-1, with 8 bases fitting TRBD1. J gave up 0 bases and V 7 bases, and 7 bases lay outside the gene matches. The CDR3 contains 15 residues. Germline loops: CDR1 MNHEY, CDR2 SVGAGI. CDR3 residues: CASTRDRLMNTEAFF. The CDR3, as DNA: TGTGCCAGCACGCGGGACAGGCTTATGAACACTGAAGCTTTCTTT.

This chain links TRBV2 with TRBJ1-5, with 7 nucleotides matching TRBD1. Germline assignment: CDR1 SNHLY and CDR2 FYNNEI. The CDR3 loop spans 13 amino acids. V lost 8 bases and J lost 2; bases outside the gene matches: 3. The CDR3 protein is CASGGTGNQPQHF. CDR3 DNA sequence: TGTGCCAGCGGGGGGACAGGCAATCAGCCCCAGCATTTT.

This chain joins TRBV7-2 and TRBJ1-2, with TRBD1 as a possible D gene (6 bases). V shed 5 bases and J shed 4 bases, with 17 bases lying between them. This CDR3 comprises 15 residues. Germline V gene lookup returns CDR1 SGHTA and CDR2 FQGNSA. DNA for the CDR3: TGTGCCAGCAGCCCCACCGGGGGGCTCGGCTATGGCTACACCTTC. It is translated as CASSPTGGLGYGYTF.

Note on this clone: In the same sample, other DNA sequences code for this CDR3. The rearrangement joins TRBV9 to TRBJ2-5; 11 bases fit TRBD2. V shed 0 bases, J shed 4 bases, and the junction held 2 bases outside the gene matches. The CDR3 runs to 15 residues. Per the germline V gene, CDR1 is SGDLS and CDR2 is YYNGEE. The DNA of the CDR3 is TGTGCCAGCAGCGTAGGACTAGCGGGGAGAGAGACCCAGTACTTC. Residues: CASSVGLAGRETQYF.

This chain connects TRBV15 to TRBJ1-4; D ambiguous. The germline V gene encodes CDR1 LNHNV and CDR2 YYDKDF (reference sequence). The CDR3 runs to 12 residues. Trimming pared 0 bases from V and 10 bases from J, leaving 6 bases between. This chain's CDR3 is CATSRDPRKLFF. For the CDR3, the DNA is TGTGCCACCAGCAGAGATCCCCGAAAACTGTTTTTT. Filled out from reference TRBV15 and TRBJ1-4, the complete variable domain reads DAMVIQNPRYQVTQFGKPVTLSCSQTLNHNVMYWYQQKSSQAPKLLFHYYDKDFNNEADTPDNFQSRRPNTSFCFLDIRSPGLGDTAMYLCATSRDPRKLFFGSGTQLSVL.

The chain is built from TRBV18 and TRBJ2-5; 8 bases are a match to TRBD1. Germline CDR1 KGHSH, CDR2 LQKENI. The CDR3 totals 16 residues. The V gene end was trimmed by 3 bases and the J gene end by 5 bases; junction bases not matched to a gene: 11. The CDR3 loop is CASSPFVQGAGETQYF. The CDR3 DNA sequence: TGTGCCAGCTCACCTTTCGTCCAGGGGGCTGGGGAGACCCAGTACTTC.

This clone was seen a few times. This sequence joins TRBV19 and TRBJ1-4; no clear D gene. The CDR3 runs 15 residues. Between the trimmed V and J ends, which lost 7 bases and 0 bases, there was a span of 12 bases. Germline V gene sequence: CDR1 LNHDA, CDR2 SQIVND (reference sequence). The CDR3 DNA is TGTGCCAGTACCCATCCGGGGACAACTAATGAAAAACTGTTTTTT. Its protein product is CASTHPGTTNEKLFF. The whole variable domain, remainder taken from reference TRBV19 and TRBJ1-4, is DGGITQSPKYLFRKEGQNVTLSCEQNLNHDAMYWYRQDPGQGLRLIYYSQIVNDFQKGDIAEGYSVSREKKESFPLTVTSAQKNPTAFYLCASTHPGTTNEKLFFGSGTQLSVL.

This rearrangement joins TRBV6-4 to TRBJ2-1, with TRBD2 as a possible D gene (6 bases). CDR1 and CDR2 (germline): MRHNA, SNTAGT. The CDR3 loop spans 16 amino acids. The ends were cut back, 1 base at V and 10 bases at J, with 20 bases in the middle. The CDR3 bases are TGTGCCAGCAGTGACTTGTGGGCTAGCGCCGTAGAAGAGCAGTTCTTC. The encoded protein is CASSDLWASAVEEQFF.

The genes are TRBV25-1 and TRBJ2-7, with 8 bases lining up with TRBD2. CDR3 length equals 15 residues. Trimming removed 8 bases from V and 2 bases from J; junction bases left unmatched: 11. Germline CDR1 reads MGHDK; CDR2 reads SYGVNS. The chain's CDR3 is CASVGGLAGPYEQYF. The CDR3 DNA sequence: TGTGCCAGCGTGGGCGGGTTAGCGGGACCCTACGAGCAGTACTTC.

J is TRBJ2-3 and V is TRBV6-5; 7 bases are a match to TRBD2. V shed 5 bases and J 0 bases; nucleotides not matched to a gene: 5. CDR1 is MNHEY, CDR2 SVGAGI, per germline. The CDR3 length is 15 residues. CDR3 in DNA: TGTGCCAGCAGTCTCCGCGGGGGTAGCACAGATACGCAGTATTTT. It encodes CASSLRGGSTDTQYF.

This sequence joins TRBV19 and TRBJ2-1; D perhaps matches TRBD1 (6 bases). Germline CDR1 and CDR2: LNHDA and SQIVND (reference sequence). Trimming cost V 1 base and J 15 bases, with 16 bases left between them. CDR3 size: 13 residues. Here the CDR3 reads CASSIGSQGIMFF. The CDR3 DNA is TGTGCCAGTAGTATAGGTTCCCAGGGGATAATGTTCTTC.

The chain is built from TRBV6-5 and TRBJ1-1; 11 bases are a match to TRBD1. The V gene end was trimmed by 2 bases and the J gene end by 6 bases; junction bases not matched to a gene: 5. Germline loops: CDR1 MNHEY, CDR2 SVGAGI. The CDR3 consists of 15 residues. CDR3 sequence: CASSYRGTGGSEAFF. The CDR3 DNA sequence: TGTGCCAGCAGTTACAGGGGGACAGGGGGATCTGAAGCTTTCTTT.

This chain joins TRBV19 and TRBJ2-3; 8 bases are a match to TRBD2. The CDR3 runs to 20 residues. Losses at the gene ends were 6 bases for V and 6 bases for J; bases not matched to a gene: 26. Germline assignment: CDR1 LNHDA and CDR2 SQIVND (reference sequence). CDR3 in amino acids: CASRGPEGVLQRGPVDTQYF. Here the CDR3 DNA reads TGTGCCAGTAGAGGACCGGAGGGGGTCCTACAGCGGGGGCCGGTGGATACGCAGTATTTT.

This chain connects TRBV27 to TRBJ2-1; D unclear. The V end lost 2 bases, the J end lost 0 bases, and 14 bases lay between the germline ends. The CDR3 length is 17 residues. CDR1 is MNHEY and CDR2 is SMNVEV in the germline V gene (reference sequence). Here the CDR3 DNA reads TGTGCCAGCAGTTTAACCCCTCCACGAGACTCCTACAATGAGCAGTTCTTC. Protein product: CASSLTPPRDSYNEQFF.